The present entry profiles one T cell receptor (beta chain) with its context. This clone was recorded only once. What antigen it recognizes has not been identified. One base away there is no much larger clone; base qualities are not given. The germline V gene yields SGHDT for CDR1 and YYEEEE for CDR2. Trimming removed 4 bases from V and 0 bases from J, leaving 7 bases between the germline ends. There are 13 amino acids in the CDR3, from cysteine to phenylalanine inclusive. Here the CDR3 DNA is all that survives: 39 bases in frame from base 1. In total, 630 or so healthy bone marrow donors made up the cohort. Cohort members were all nominally healthy when sampled, although unrecorded immune exposures were likely present. The donor tested CMV seronegative, placing the donor among the 350 to 400 seronegative members of the cohort. A peripheral blood sample was provided by each donor, and peripheral blood mononuclear cells were used for TCR beta sequencing. Genomic DNA was extracted from the blood cell samples with the Qiagen DNeasy Blood Extraction Kit.

This specimen comes from a study of cytomegalovirus exposure and HLA in healthy donors (dated by TCRdb to 2017 to 2019). With respect to the entire study: An earlier analysis of roughly 630 of the donors reported more than 250 Gb of sequence data and 117 million unique TCR beta sequences from about 200 million T cells. In a later analysis, previously published TCR beta repertoires from about 670 donors were re-analyzed and high-resolution HLA genotyping was added so that TCR occurrence patterns could be studied. To predict cytomegalovirus infection status, the study brought together high-throughput TCR immunosequencing, statistical association of individual TCRs with disease status, and machine learning. Across 300 to 500 genotyped donors of the cohort, an average of roughly 250,000 unique TCR beta nucleotide sequences per donor were sequenced, and around 19% of those sequences were non-productive. The study aimed to test whether cataloging public T cell receptors could reveal signatures of past pathogen exposure. In a later genetic analysis, genome-wide SNP genotypes for 398 of the 666 donors were used, and that subset was treated as a discovery cohort. The genetic ancestry cluster associated with self-reported Caucasian donors included about 81% of the 300 to 400 genotyped donors. Class I and class II HLA loci were covered by the typing at four-digit resolution. The study used immunosequencing to profile the T cell repertoires of some 600 subjects and linked those repertoires to cytomegalovirus serostatus. Donor age, sex, ethnicity and CMV serostatus were compiled alongside the repertoire data. Typing coverage varied by locus: about 620-640 donors for A, B, C, DRB1 and DQB1; about 520 for DQA1; around 570 for DPA1; around 450 for DPB1. In an earlier analysis of 587 of the donors, high-throughput TCR beta sequencing was used to judge whether each TCR beta V gene segment behaved as functional or pseudogenic. Along with the approximately 600-subject first cohort, a separate validation cohort of 120 different subjects was used. Every discovery cohort repertoire had been produced on one sequencing platform. In the later analysis, no new phenotypic data were used to find candidate immune exposures; instead, reliance was placed on TCR beta sequences and their occurrence across donors. About 5 DR-DQ haplotypes were handled as single units for association and clustering, since linkage in the cohort was strong. An early release covering roughly 640 HLA-typed donors comprised approximately 300 gigabases of sequencing data and tens of millions of unique TCR sequences.

Summary of the overall study and its limitations: According to a later analysis, most CMV-associated TCR beta chains appeared to be HLA-restricted, and the HLA associations seemed to be driven largely by CMV exposure. When HLA alleles, especially DR and DQ, strongly co-occurred, TCR associations were difficult to assign to individual alleles. In an earlier analysis of roughly 500 of the donors, most TCR beta V segments appeared in productive rearrangements about 87% or about 30% of the time, broadly matching IMGT annotations. Several of the top co-occurrence clusters appeared to be linked to parvovirus B19, influenza, CMV and Epstein-Barr virus, according to a later analysis. A cluster of highly shared sequence variants was judged likely to represent a technical artifact of the sequencing pipeline. The classifier was reported to diagnose cytomegalovirus status with high specificity and sensitivity in both the original cohort and the validation cohort. Linkage disequilibrium might explain the correlated functional status among segregating V segments, but an unknown experimental factor could not be excluded. A further reported finding was that TCR beta sequences accurately predicted the HLA-A and HLA-B alleles for most subjects in the first cohort. At a false discovery rate of 0.05, a later analysis linked some 18,000 TCR beta sequences to specific HLA alleles. Three of the identified cytomegalovirus-associated TCR beta chains were confirmed in vitro to be specific for cytomegalovirus antigens. Immune exposure information for the cohort was limited to CMV serostatus. An association between a missense DCLRE1C variant and V-gene and J-gene trimming of TCR beta chains was found in a later genetic analysis and replicated in an independent cohort. In a later analysis, the rate of TCR association differed among HLA loci, with DRB1 alleles having the most associated TCRs and HLA-C alleles having the fewest. The cohort was sequenced for TCR beta chains only, and without alpha or paired-chain data the features that could be detected were limited. The study listed 150 to 200 TCR beta chains as associated with cytomegalovirus. Most TCR sequences were observed very rarely across donors, whereas some public TCRs were present in many individuals. Compared with equally common non-associated chains, HLA-associated TCR beta chains in a later analysis were more clonally expanded and had lower generation probabilities. Because HLA typing was unavailable for some donors at each locus, only the typed subset was used in association tests. A later genetic analysis reported fewer N-insertions in productive TCRs among donors in an Asian-associated ancestry cluster than the roughly 690-donor mean. Because the 87-base-pair reads could not distinguish some IMGT-functional V segments, including TRBV6-2 and TRBV6-3, those segments were excluded. Sequencing depth was assumed to be roughly uniform across donors in the presence/absence analyses, though that assumption may not hold. The authors suggested that the approach could potentially be extended to other disease states and immunological phenotypes. The earlier analysis of about 600 of the donors excluded roughly 16 rarely observed V segments, including chromosome 9 orphons, because counts were too low.

The library relied on the immunoSEQ multiplex PCR assay. The multiplex PCR relied on a mix of 60 forward primers for TCR Vbeta segments and 13 reverse primers for TCR Jbeta segments. The CDR3 region of rearranged TCR beta genes was amplified from genomic DNA by a multiplex PCR assay. Amplified TCR beta libraries were sequenced as 87-base-pair reads on the Illumina HiSeq System. Per the authors' processing: A later analysis counted about 80 million unique TCR beta chains across the 640 or so repertoires, and roughly 11 million of these chains were shared by at least two donors. To remove PCR and sequencing errors, raw reads were error-corrected and collapsed into unique sequences using a nearest-neighbor algorithm that merged closely related sequences. CDR3 sequences were aligned to IMGT reference sequences to assign V, D and J gene segments. For a sequence to be retained, at least a six-nucleotide match to both a V gene segment and a J gene segment was required. Rearrangements were classified as productive when the CDR3 lacked stop codons and remained in frame with V and J, and all other rearrangements were classified as non-productive. Following IMGT convention, CDR3 was defined as the stretch from the second conserved V-encoded cysteine up to the conserved J-encoded phenylalanine. In an earlier analysis of approximately 590 of the donors, sequences lacking an unambiguous match to a single V gene segment were excluded. An earlier analysis of 587 of the donors classified V segments as functional when productive rearrangements were above 56.7% and as segregating when the standard deviation between donors was above 5%. A statistical classification framework was built to diagnose cytomegalovirus status from the catalog of TCR beta chain sequences. In a later analysis, V and J genes were assigned by comparing TCR nucleotide sequences against IMGT/GENE-DB human TR gene sequences. In a later analysis, CDR3 sequences and most-parsimonious VDJ recombination scenarios were assigned using the TCRdist pipeline. In a later analysis, each TCR beta chain was defined by its CDR3 amino acid sequence together with its V-gene family, and reads lacking a unique V-gene family were excluded. In a later analysis, 450 to 600 highly shared, low-generation-probability nucleotide sequences were removed to address suspected cross-contamination and a sequencing artifact. In a later analysis, a clonal expansion index for each public chain was calculated from normalized within-repertoire ranks of inferred template counts. In a later analysis, generation probabilities were computed using a VDJ recombination model fitted to out-of-frame rearrangements, and the results were checked against IGoR. In a later analysis, TCR-TCR, TCR-HLA and TCR-CMV co-occurrence was scored with hypergeometric tests, and a repertoire-size bias correction was applied to TCR pairs. False discovery rates were estimated in a later analysis by permuting HLA or CMV assignments 20 times. In a later analysis, co-occurring TCRs were grouped using DBSCAN, and TCRdist sequence similarity was added for clustering within HLA-allele-positive subsets. For co-occurrence clustering, repertoires with fewer than 30,000 or more than 120,000 public chains were excluded, along with roughly 5 repertoires with anomalous nucleotide sharing. What TCRdb holds here is the immuneACCESS table cut down to in-frame rearrangements. Part of the clones is not present; checked against another copy, under half of the missing clones reflect an unresolved V gene, and the others are unexplained. V and J calls and clone size are given by that table; D and trimming were obtained from the DNA. The sample records some 150,000 clones, roughly 82% of which are singletons. 3.4% of the sample is taken by the ten largest.

The TCR sequence derives from a male donor in good health and CMV-seronegative. This sequence uses TRBV5-6 and TRBJ1-1, with the D segment identity uncertain. The sample consisted of PBMCs. The CDR3 protein is CASSIPVNTEAFF. The DNA sequence is as follows: TGTGCCAGCAGCATCCCCGTGAACACTGAAGCTTTCTTT.